This T cell receptor (beta chain) was profiled in a study of CD8+CD57+ T cells in acquired aplastic anemia. In the study overall: Recorded DNA amounts for sorted CD4+ and CD8+ cells had an average of about 3 ug. Reads per healthy sample averaged around 9.9 million (CD4+) and fewer than 13 million (CD8+).

V was pared by 5 bases and J by 0 bases, with 5 bases of the junction left unmatched. Germline CDR1 reads SGHTA; CDR2 reads FQGTGA. The CDR3 is made up of 16 amino acids. General study points: Patients did not significantly differ from controls in CD8+ Simpson's diversity.

For CDR3 and TCR beta VDJ profiling, genomic DNA was the template used. TCRdb reprocessed the reads with MiXCR, giving one entry per CDR3 protein. Among about 42,000 distinct CDR3 sequences listed, 65% to 70% were seen once. Turning to this clonotype: Its antigen is as yet unknown.

The chain has TRBV7-3 and TRBJ2-3; 10 nucleotides agree with TRBD2. Sequencing was performed on sorted CD4+, CD8+, or CD8+CD57+ T cells (not recorded which) from PBMCs. This receptor was identified in a human donor in good health, serving as a control. The CDR3 region has the DNA TGTGCCAGCAGCACCACTAGCGGGGCTAGCACAGATACGCAGTATTTT. This sequence encodes CASSTTSGASTDTQYF. Drawing the rest from reference TRBV7-3 and TRBJ2-3, the complete variable domain is GAGVSQTPSNKVTEKGKYVELRCDPISGHTALYWYRQSLGQGPEFLIYFQGTGAADDSGLPNDRFFAVRPEGSVSTLKIQRTERGDSAVYLCASSTTSGASTDTQYFGPGTRLTVL.